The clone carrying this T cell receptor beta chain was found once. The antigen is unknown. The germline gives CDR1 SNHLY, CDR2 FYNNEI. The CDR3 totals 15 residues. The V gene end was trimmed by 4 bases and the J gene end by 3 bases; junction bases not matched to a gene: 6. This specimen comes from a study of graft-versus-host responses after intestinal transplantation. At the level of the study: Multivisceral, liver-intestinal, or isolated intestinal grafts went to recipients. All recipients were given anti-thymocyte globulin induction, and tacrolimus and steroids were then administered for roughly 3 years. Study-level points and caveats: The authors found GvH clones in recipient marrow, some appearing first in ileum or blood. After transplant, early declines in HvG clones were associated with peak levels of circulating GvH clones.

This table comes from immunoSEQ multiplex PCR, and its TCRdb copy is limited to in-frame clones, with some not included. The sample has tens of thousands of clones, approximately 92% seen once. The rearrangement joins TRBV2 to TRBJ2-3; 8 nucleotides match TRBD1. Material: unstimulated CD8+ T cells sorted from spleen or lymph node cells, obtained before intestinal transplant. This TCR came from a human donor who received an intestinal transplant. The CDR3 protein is CASSAYRGDTDTQYF. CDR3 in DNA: TGTGCCAGCAGTGCCTACAGGGGGGATACAGATACGCAGTATTTT.